The 29 T cell receptor beta chains below all came from one sample that was sequenced in a study of identical twins. Using its own MiXCR run on the 5' RACE reads, TCRdb lists one record per CDR3 protein. The sample shows 550,000 to 700,000 distinct CDR3 sequences, just under 10% of them seen only once. This sample was shared with a second study, whose subject was yellow fever vaccine responses in identical twins.

The source material was PBMCs. These receptors originate from a young woman in good health.

In this sample, this clonotype turned up many times. V and J are TRBV5-1 and TRBJ2-1; D is ambiguous. This CDR3 is 14 amino acids long. The germline V gene encodes CDR1 SGHRS and CDR2 YFSETQ. The germline V and J ends were trimmed by 0 bases and 7 bases, with 11 bases remaining between them. DNA of the CDR3: TGCGCCAGCAGCTTGGTACCATCGGGTAATGAGCAGTTCTTC. Amino acid sequence: CASSLVPSGNEQFF.

This clonotype was counted at least ten times. The chain joins TRBV24-1 to TRBJ2-3; 9 bases line up with TRBD1. The ends lost 4 bases at V and 6 bases at J; junction bases unmatched: 4. CDR3 length equals 14 residues. Germline assignment: CDR1 KGHDR and CDR2 SFDVKD. The CDR3 reads CATSETTGGDTQYF. CDR3 coding DNA: TGTGCCACCAGTGAGACGACAGGGGGTGATACGCAGTATTTT.

The chain combines TRBV30 with TRBJ2-5; the match to TRBD2 covers 7 bases. Looked up from germline, CDR1 is GTSNPN and CDR2 is SVGIG (reference sequence). The CDR3 is 16 amino acids. V lost 0 bases to trimming and J lost 4 bases; unmatched junction nucleotides: 11. This CDR3 reads CAWSVPKAWGGETQYF. In DNA form, the CDR3 reads TGTGCCTGGAGTGTACCAAAGGCGTGGGGGGGAGAGACCCAGTACTTC. The full variable domain, completed using reference TRBV30 and TRBJ2-5, is SQTIHQWPATLVQPVGSPLSLECTVEGTSNPNLYWYRQAAGRGLQLLFYSVGIGQISSEVPQNLSASRPQDRQFILSSKKLLLSDSGFYLCAWSVPKAWGGETQYFGPGTRLLVL.

This clonotype was found many times. The chain combines TRBV5-1 with TRBJ2-3, with 8 positions matching TRBD2. The CDR3 consists of 15 residues. With V trimmed by 3 bases and J by 4 bases, 7 bases remained unmatched. Germline V gene lookup returns CDR1 SGHRS and CDR2 YFSETQ. CDR3 residues: CASSSGTRSADTQYF. In DNA form, the CDR3 reads TGCGCCAGCAGCTCCGGGACTAGAAGCGCAGATACGCAGTATTTT. The full variable domain, with the rest looked up from reference TRBV5-1 and TRBJ2-3, is KAGVTQTPRYLIKTRGQQVTLSCSPISGHRSVSWYQQTPGQGLQFLFEYFSETQRNKGNFPGRFSGRQFSNSRSEMNVSTLELGDSALYLCASSSGTRSADTQYFGPGTRLTVL.

The chain has TRBV7-8 and TRBJ1-2; D gene uncertain. This CDR3 comprises 14 residues. Germline CDR1 is SGHVS and CDR2 is FQNEAQ. The V and J ends lost 1 base and 8 bases respectively, with 14 bases between them. The CDR3 coding sequence is TGTGCCAGCAGCTTAGAGGGTAGACATTGCGGCTACACCTTC. It is translated as CASSLEGRHCGYTF.

The J gene is TRBJ2-3, the V gene TRBV7-2, with 9 bases aligning to TRBD2. This CDR3 has 16 residues. Trimming cost V 5 bases and J 3 bases; bases outside gene matches: 9. Germline V gene sequence: CDR1 SGHTA, CDR2 FQGNSA. The CDR3 is CASSGGGRARTDTQYF. The CDR3 nucleotides are TGTGCCAGCAGCGGGGGCGGGAGGGCCAGGACAGATACGCAGTATTTT.

This clonotype has just a few counts. CDR3 amino acids: CASSLQGKREKLFF. Here the CDR3 DNA reads TGTGCCAGCAGCCTTCAGGGGAAACGTGAAAAACTGTTTTTT. The genes are TRBV9 and TRBJ1-4; weak D call: TRBD1 (6 bases). V lost 4 bases and J lost 7, with 14 bases in between. CDR3 length equals 14 residues. From germline, CDR1 is SGDLS and CDR2 YYNGEE. Variable domain in full (rest from reference TRBV9 and TRBJ1-4): DSGVTQTPKHLITATGQRVTLRCSPRSGDLSVYWYQQSLDQGLQFLIQYYNGEERAKGNILERFSAQQFPDLHSELNLSSLELGDSALYFCASSLQGKREKLFFGSGTQLSVL.

In its sample, this clonotype was seen many times. V gene TRBV12-3 or TRBV12-4 combines with J gene TRBJ2-4; 7 bases match TRBD1. The V segment lost 6 bases and the J segment 11 bases; nucleotides outside the gene matches: 4. CDR3 length: 11 amino acids. The CDR3 DNA reads TGTGCCAGCAGGGACGACAGGGTTCAGTACTTC. Translation: CASRDDRVQYF.

The chain links TRBV7-9 to TRBJ1-1; D uncertain. V was cut by 1 base and J by 7 bases, with 13 bases left in between. This CDR3 contains 14 residues. Germline CDR1 is SEHNR and CDR2 is FQNEAQ (reference sequence). The CDR3: CASSLGGRPNEAFF. The DNA for the CDR3 is TGTGCCAGCAGCTTAGGAGGGAGACCGAATGAAGCTTTCTTT.

This rearrangement joins TRBV30 to TRBJ2-7, with TRBD1 matching 7 bases. Germline V gives CDR1 GTSNPN, CDR2 SVGIG (reference sequence). The CDR3 is 14 amino acids. The V gene end was trimmed by 2 bases and the J gene end by 6 bases; junction bases not matched to a gene: 10. The CDR3 loop is CAWSLDRSQVEQYF. CDR3 DNA sequence: TGTGCCTGGAGTTTGGACAGGTCCCAGGTCGAGCAGTACTTC.

This clonotype was observed at least ten times. The CDR3: CASSLNPAGGTDTQYF. In nucleotides, the CDR3 is TGTGCCAGCAGCTTAAACCCAGCGGGAGGCACAGATACGCAGTATTTT. The chain combines TRBV7-2 with TRBJ2-3; TRBD2 matches 8 bases. There are 16 residues in the CDR3. The germline CDR1 and CDR2 sequences are SGHTA and FQGNSA. After removal of 2 bases from V and 1 base from J, the junction contained 5 bases not matched to a gene. Full variable domain (remainder filled in from reference TRBV7-2 and TRBJ2-3): GAGVSQSPSNKVTEKGKDVELRCDPISGHTALYWYRQSLGQGLEFLIYFQGNSAPDKSGLPSDRFSAERTGGSVSTLTIQRTQQEDSAVYLCASSLNPAGGTDTQYFGPGTRLTVL.

This clonotype turned up a few times. The rearrangement joins TRBV5-1 to TRBJ2-1, with D hard to call. The germline V gene encodes CDR1 SGHRS and CDR2 YFSETQ. The CDR3 consists of 15 residues. Trimming shortened V by 4 bases and J by 0 bases, and 11 bases separated the two germline ends. CDR3: CASSDTLSSYNEQFF. CDR3 sequence (DNA): TGCGCCAGCAGCGATACTCTGAGCTCCTACAATGAGCAGTTCTTC.

The CDR3 loop is CSVAQPPGELFF. In DNA form, the CDR3 reads TGCAGCGTTGCTCAGCCCCCCGGGGAGCTGTTTTTT. J is TRBJ2-2 and V is TRBV29-1, with D hard to call. V was shortened by 4 bases and J by 6 bases, with 9 bases between the two germline ends. This CDR3 has 12 residues. Germline CDR1 and CDR2: SQVTM and ANQGSEA.

This clonotype was counted between two and nine times. The V call is TRBV19, the J call TRBJ2-1, with 9 bases identical to TRBD2. Germline CDR1 is LNHDA and CDR2 is SQIVND (reference sequence). Unmatched junction bases numbered 7, after V lost 5 bases and J lost 2 bases. This CDR3 has 16 amino acids. Written as DNA, the CDR3 is TGTGCCAGTAGTGCTGTAGCGGGAGCCACCTACAATGAGCAGTTCTTC. Its protein product is CASSAVAGATYNEQFF. The full variable domain, with the rest looked up from reference TRBV19 and TRBJ2-1, is DGGITQSPKYLFRKEGQNVTLSCEQNLNHDAMYWYRQDPGQGLRLIYYSQIVNDFQKGDIAEGYSVSREKKESFPLTVTSAQKNPTAFYLCASSAVAGATYNEQFFGPGTRLTVL.

Ten or more counts support this clonotype. This chain links TRBV30 with TRBJ2-7, with D possibly TRBD2 on 5 matching bases. CDR1 is GTSNPN, CDR2 SVGIG, per germline (reference sequence). Trimming stripped 4 bases from V and 3 bases from J, with 7 bases between. The CDR3 covers 11 residues. Here the CDR3 reads CAWTGGYEQYF. CDR3 bases: TGTGCCTGGACTGGAGGCTACGAGCAGTACTTC. Based on the CDR3 plus reference TRBV30 and TRBJ2-7, the full variable domain is SQTIHQWPATLVQPVGSPLSLECTVEGTSNPNLYWYRQAAGRGLQLLFYSVGIGQISSEVPQNLSASRPQDRQFILSSKKLLLSDSGFYLCAWTGGYEQYFGPGTRLTVT.

This clonotype was seen only a few times. The chain links TRBV6-2 or TRBV6-3 to TRBJ2-5, with a weak D call TRBD1 (6 bases). Trimming took off 7 bases at V and 4 bases at J, with 13 bases between the two ends. The CDR3 loop spans 13 amino acids. Germline values: CDR1 MNHEY, CDR2 SVGEGT. The CDR3 reads CASTVQGRETQYF. The CDR3 DNA follows: TGTGCCAGCACGGTACAGGGCCGAGAGACCCAGTACTTC.

This chain joins TRBV20-1 and TRBJ1-1; TRBD1 is a possible D gene (5 bases). V was cut by 1 base and J by 5 bases, with 11 bases left in between. The CDR3 has 13 amino acids. Germline V gives CDR1 DFQATT, CDR2 SNEGSKA (reference sequence). CDR3 DNA: TGCAGTGCTAGAGGTCTAGAGGGGACTGAAGCTTTCTTT. This sequence encodes CSARGLEGTEAFF.

There are many counts of this clonotype. The rearrangement uses TRBV20-1 and TRBJ2-7; D is perhaps TRBD2 (5 bases). Trimming removed 6 bases at V and 2 bases at J, with 14 bases between. Germline V gene data show CDR1 as DFQATT and CDR2 as SNEGSKA (reference sequence). The CDR3 has 13 amino acids. The CDR3 DNA reads as TGCAGTGCCCCGGGGAGATCGGCCTACGAGCAGTACTTC. It codes for CSAPGRSAYEQYF.

This clonotype showed up many times. A much larger clone differs by one base, so this may be a read error. The gene calls are TRBV12-3 or TRBV12-4 and TRBJ2-7; D is unclear. The CDR3 loop spans 13 amino acids. The V gene lost 3 bases and the J gene lost 0 bases, with 6 bases spanning the gap. The CDR3 nucleotides are TGTGCCAGCAGTTTGAGCGACTCCTACGAGCAGTACTTC. It yields the protein CASSLSDSYEQYF.

The chain employs TRBV29-1 and TRBJ1-4; D gene ambiguous. This CDR3 has 13 residues. Germline V gene sequence: CDR1 SQVTM, CDR2 ANQGSEA. The germline V and J ends were trimmed by 7 bases and 8 bases, with 17 bases remaining between them. CDR3 DNA: TGCAGCGCCCAAGGCAGCCTAGGGGAAAAACTGTTTTTT. Its translation: CSAQGSLGEKLFF.

This clonotype came up a few times. The rearrangement links TRBV6-1 to TRBJ1-5; D might be TRBD1 (5 bases). The CDR3 has 14 residues. Between the trimmed V and J ends, which lost 10 bases and 2 bases, there was a span of 15 bases. Per the germline V gene, CDR1 is MNHNS and CDR2 is SASEGT. CDR3 amino acids: CATHQGAGNQPQHF. The CDR3 bases are TGTGCCACCCACCAAGGGGCAGGCAATCAGCCCCAGCATTTT.

This clonotype came up many times. J is TRBJ1-2 and V is TRBV6-1, with TRBD1 as a possible D gene (5 bases). There are 13 residues in the CDR3. The V end was cut by 8 bases, the J end by 1 base, with 11 bases between. The germline CDR1 and CDR2 sequences are MNHNS and SASEGT. The CDR3: CASGAVLNYGYTF. CDR3 nucleotide sequence: TGTGCCAGCGGGGCTGTACTTAACTATGGCTACACCTTC.

This clonotype was observed a handful of times. The V gene is TRBV6-5, the J gene TRBJ1-5; D might be TRBD1 (5 bases). CDR1 is MNHEY, CDR2 SVGAGI, per germline. Trimming removed 4 bases at V and 4 bases at J, with 11 bases between. CDR3 length: 14 amino acids. This CDR3 is CASSSETENQPQHF. The CDR3, as DNA: TGTGCCAGCAGTTCAGAGACAGAAAATCAGCCCCAGCATTTT.

This clonotype was observed at least ten times. V is TRBV18 and J is TRBJ2-4, with 7 bases identical to TRBD1. The CDR3 extends over 15 amino acids. V was clipped by 1 base and J by 6 bases; unmatched bases: 6. CDR1 and CDR2 (germline): KGHSH, LQKENI. CDR3 sequence reads: CASSPLDRDRNIQYF. For the CDR3, the DNA is TGTGCCAGCTCACCACTCGACAGGGACAGAAACATTCAGTACTTC.

This clonotype was observed many times. The chain joins TRBV2 to TRBJ1-6, with D unclear. CDR3 size: 14 residues. Germline V gene data show CDR1 as SNHLY and CDR2 as FYNNEI. Trimming cost V 8 bases and J 9 bases, with 17 bases left between them. CDR3: CASRQLETGSPLHF. DNA for the CDR3: TGTGCCAGCCGACAATTGGAAACGGGTTCACCCCTCCACTTT.

CDR3 nucleotide sequence: TGTGCCAGCAGCTCGGGATATGAGCAGTTCTTC. Its translation: CASSSGYEQFF. The V gene is TRBV7-3, the J gene TRBJ2-1; a possible D gene is TRBD2 (5 bases). This CDR3 comprises 11 residues. CDR1 is SGHTA, CDR2 FQGTGA, per germline. V lost 4 bases to trimming and J lost 8 bases, with 6 bases between them. The complete variable domain, with remaining parts taken from reference TRBV7-3 and TRBJ2-1, reads GAGVSQTPSNKVTEKGKYVELRCDPISGHTALYWYRQSLGQGPEFLIYFQGTGAADDSGLPNDRFFAVRPEGSVSTLKIQRTERGDSAVYLCASSSGYEQFFGPGTRLTVL.

This clonotype turned up a few times. CDR3 bases: TGCAGTGCTAGAGCCGGAGGGTTTCTTCAGCCCCAGCATTTT. It yields the protein CSARAGGFLQPQHF. The rearrangement joins TRBV20-1 to TRBJ1-5, with D hard to call. The germline CDR1 and CDR2 sequences are DFQATT and SNEGSKA (reference sequence). V gave up 1 base and J gave up 6 bases, with 13 bases separating them. The CDR3 is 14 residues long.

This clonotype was seen at least ten times. The chain joins TRBV9 to TRBJ2-3; D not certain. Germline loops: CDR1 SGDLS, CDR2 YYNGEE. The CDR3 totals 13 residues. V was pared by 3 bases and J by 0 bases, with 5 bases between. In DNA, the CDR3 is TGTGCCAGCAGCGCGCAGAGCACAGATACGCAGTATTTT. Protein product: CASSAQSTDTQYF.

In nucleotides, the CDR3 is TGTGCCAGCTCACCTCGACCCAAGAATGAAAAACTGTTTTTT. Protein: CASSPRPKNEKLFF. This chain joins TRBV18 and TRBJ1-4; D gene uncertain. V gave up 3 bases and J gave up 5 bases, with 10 bases separating them. The CDR3 totals 14 residues. Germline V gene data show CDR1 as KGHSH and CDR2 as LQKENI.